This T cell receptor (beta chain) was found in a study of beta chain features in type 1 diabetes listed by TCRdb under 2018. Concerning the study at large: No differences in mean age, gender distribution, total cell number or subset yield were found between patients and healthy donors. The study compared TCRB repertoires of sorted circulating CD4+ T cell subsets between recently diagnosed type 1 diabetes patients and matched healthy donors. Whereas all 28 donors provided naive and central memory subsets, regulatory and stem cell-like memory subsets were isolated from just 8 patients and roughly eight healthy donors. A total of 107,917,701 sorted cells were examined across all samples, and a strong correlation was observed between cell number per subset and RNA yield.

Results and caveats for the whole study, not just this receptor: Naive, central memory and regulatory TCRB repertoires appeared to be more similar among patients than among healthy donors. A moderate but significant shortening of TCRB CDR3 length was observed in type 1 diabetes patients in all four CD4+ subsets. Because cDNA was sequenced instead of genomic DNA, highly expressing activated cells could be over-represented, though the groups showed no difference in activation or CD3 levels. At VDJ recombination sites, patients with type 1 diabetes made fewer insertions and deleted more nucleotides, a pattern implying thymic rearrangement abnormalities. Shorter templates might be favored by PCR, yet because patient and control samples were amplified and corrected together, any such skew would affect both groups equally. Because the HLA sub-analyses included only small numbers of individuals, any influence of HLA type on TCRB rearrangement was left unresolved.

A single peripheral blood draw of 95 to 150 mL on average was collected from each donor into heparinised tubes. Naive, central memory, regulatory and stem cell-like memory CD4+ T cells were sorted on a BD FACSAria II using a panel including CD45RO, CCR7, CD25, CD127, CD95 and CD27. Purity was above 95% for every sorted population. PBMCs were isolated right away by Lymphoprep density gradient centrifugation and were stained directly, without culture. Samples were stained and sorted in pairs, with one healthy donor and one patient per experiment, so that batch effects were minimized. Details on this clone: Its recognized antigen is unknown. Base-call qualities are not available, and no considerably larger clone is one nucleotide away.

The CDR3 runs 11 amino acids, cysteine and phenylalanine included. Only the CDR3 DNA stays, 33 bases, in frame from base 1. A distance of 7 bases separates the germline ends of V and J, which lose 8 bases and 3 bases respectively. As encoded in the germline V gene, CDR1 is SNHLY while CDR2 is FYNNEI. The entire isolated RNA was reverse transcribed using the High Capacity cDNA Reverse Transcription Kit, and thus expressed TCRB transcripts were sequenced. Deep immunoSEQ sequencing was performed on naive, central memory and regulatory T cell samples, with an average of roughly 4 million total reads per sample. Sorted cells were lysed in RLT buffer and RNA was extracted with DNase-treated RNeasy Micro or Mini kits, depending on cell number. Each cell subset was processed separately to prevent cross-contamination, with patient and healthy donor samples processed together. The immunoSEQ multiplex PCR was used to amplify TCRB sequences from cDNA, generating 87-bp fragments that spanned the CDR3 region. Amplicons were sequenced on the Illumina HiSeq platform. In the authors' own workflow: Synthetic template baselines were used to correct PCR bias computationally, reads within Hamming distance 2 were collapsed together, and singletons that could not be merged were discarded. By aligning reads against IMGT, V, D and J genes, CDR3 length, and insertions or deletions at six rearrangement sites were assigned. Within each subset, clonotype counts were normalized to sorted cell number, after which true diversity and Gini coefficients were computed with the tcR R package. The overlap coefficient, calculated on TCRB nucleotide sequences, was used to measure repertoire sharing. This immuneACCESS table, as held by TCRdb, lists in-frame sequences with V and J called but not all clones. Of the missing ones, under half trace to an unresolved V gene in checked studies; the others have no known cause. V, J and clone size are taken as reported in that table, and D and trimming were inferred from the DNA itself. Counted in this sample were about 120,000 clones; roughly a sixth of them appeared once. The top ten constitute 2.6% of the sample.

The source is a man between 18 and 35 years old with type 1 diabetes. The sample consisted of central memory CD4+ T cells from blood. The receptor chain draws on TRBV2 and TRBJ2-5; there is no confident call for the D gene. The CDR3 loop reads CASGLEETQYF. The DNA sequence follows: TGTGCCAGCGGGTTGGAAGAGACCCAGTACTTC.